This T cell receptor (beta chain) was sequenced for a study of T cell repertoires in cytomegalovirus infection. Study summary: It was recently identified HLA-C-restricted and well-studied HLA-B-restricted CMV epitopes that the study used. CMV infection together with matching HLA type was indicated by public TCR beta signatures. Study-wide results and caveats: Dominating the ex vivo response were HLA-C-restricted CMV-specific TCR beta clonotypes.

TCRdb independently ran MiXCR on the reads; one entry per CDR3 protein. The table includes 680,000 or so distinct CDR3 sequences, about 30% detected once. The CDR3 runs 13 residues. Germline CDR1 SGHTA, CDR2 FQGNSA. Trimming took 2 bases from V and 5 from J, leaving 9 bases between them. As concerns this clonotype: Its matching antigen is unknown.

The receptor was derived from a human donor in good health (CMV status not recorded). Some clones in this sample may be carry-over from other donors' samples. This specimen consisted of cultured PBMCs, obtained from culture after CMV antigen stimulation. The gene calls are TRBV7-2 and TRBJ1-2, with D perhaps matching TRBD1 (5 bases). The CDR3: CASSLKTDYGYTF. The CDR3 coding sequence is TGTGCCAGCAGCTTAAAGACAGATTATGGCTACACCTTC. The whole variable domain, filled in from reference TRBV7-2 and TRBJ1-2, reads GAGVSQSPSNKVTEKGKDVELRCDPISGHTALYWYRQSLGQGLEFLIYFQGNSAPDKSGLPSDRFSAERTGGSVSTLTIQRTQQEDSAVYLCASSLKTDYGYTFGSGTRLTVV.